The clone carrying this TCR beta chain was observed once. Clones were read by immunoSEQ multiplex PCR, and TCRdb kept only the in-frame ones, dropping some. Counted here are 150,000 or so clones, roughly nine tenths occurring once; the ten biggest clones make up approximately 1.5%. The CDR3 is 14 amino acids. Per germline, CDR1 SGHDN and CDR2 FVKESK. Trimming cost V 4 bases and J 6 bases, with 15 bases left between them. The data were taken from a study of T cell responses to AZD1222 COVID-19 vaccine. This clonotype was obtained from an adult in good health. V gene TRBV14 combines with J gene TRBJ1-1, with D uncertain. The sample in question was peripheral blood, obtained on day 0 of AZD1222 vaccination. Here the CDR3 DNA reads TGTGCCAGCAGCCTCCGGGTCCAAGCCGCTGAAGCTTTCTTT. This sequence encodes CASSLRVQAAEAFF.